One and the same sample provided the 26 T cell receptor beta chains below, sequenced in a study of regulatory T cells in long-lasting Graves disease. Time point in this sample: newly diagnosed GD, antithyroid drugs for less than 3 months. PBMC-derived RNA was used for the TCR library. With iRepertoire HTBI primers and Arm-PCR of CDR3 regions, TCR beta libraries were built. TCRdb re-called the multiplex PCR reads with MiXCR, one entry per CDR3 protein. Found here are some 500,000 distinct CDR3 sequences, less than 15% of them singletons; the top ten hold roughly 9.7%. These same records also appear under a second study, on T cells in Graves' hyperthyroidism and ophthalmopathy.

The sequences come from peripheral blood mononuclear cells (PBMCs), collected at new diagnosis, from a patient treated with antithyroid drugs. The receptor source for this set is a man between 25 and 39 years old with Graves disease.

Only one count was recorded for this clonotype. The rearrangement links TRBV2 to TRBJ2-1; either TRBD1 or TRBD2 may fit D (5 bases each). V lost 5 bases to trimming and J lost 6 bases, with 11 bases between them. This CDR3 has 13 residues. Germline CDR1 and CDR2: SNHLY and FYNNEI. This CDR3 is CASSTDGGNEQFF. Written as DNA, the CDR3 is TGTGCCAGCAGTACGGATGGGGGCAATGAGCAGTTCTTC.

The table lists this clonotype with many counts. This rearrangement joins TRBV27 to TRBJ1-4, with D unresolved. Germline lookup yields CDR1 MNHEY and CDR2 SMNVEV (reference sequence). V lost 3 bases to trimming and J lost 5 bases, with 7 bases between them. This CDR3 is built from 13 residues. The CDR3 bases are TGTGCCAGCAGTTTGAGGAGAAATGAAAAACTGTTTTTT. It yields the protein CASSLRRNEKLFF.

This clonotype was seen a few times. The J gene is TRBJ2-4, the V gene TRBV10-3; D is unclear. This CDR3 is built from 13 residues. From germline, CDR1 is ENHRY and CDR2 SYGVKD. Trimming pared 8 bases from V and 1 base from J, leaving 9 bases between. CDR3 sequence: CAIGENAKNIQYF. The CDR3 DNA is TGTGCCATCGGAGAGAACGCCAAAAACATTCAGTACTTC.

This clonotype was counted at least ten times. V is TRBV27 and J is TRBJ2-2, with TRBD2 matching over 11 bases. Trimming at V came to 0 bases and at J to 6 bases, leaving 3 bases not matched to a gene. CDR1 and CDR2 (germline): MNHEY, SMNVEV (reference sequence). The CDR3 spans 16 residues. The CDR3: CASSLSLAGGAGELFF. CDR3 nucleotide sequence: TGTGCCAGCAGTTTATCATTAGCGGGAGGGGCCGGGGAGCTGTTTTTT.

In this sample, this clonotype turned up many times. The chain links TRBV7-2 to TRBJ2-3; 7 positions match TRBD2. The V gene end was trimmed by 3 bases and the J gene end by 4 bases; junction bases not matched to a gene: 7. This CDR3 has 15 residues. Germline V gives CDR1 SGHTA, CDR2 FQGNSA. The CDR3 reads CASSFPSGIADTQYF. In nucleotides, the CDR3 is TGTGCCAGCAGCTTTCCAAGCGGGATAGCAGATACGCAGTATTTT.

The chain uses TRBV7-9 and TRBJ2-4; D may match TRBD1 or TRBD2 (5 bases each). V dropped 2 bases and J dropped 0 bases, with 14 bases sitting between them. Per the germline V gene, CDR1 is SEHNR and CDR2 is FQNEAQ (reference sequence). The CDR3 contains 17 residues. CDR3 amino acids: CASSLTGTDLAKNIQYF. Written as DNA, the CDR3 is TGTGCCAGCAGCTTAACGGGGACGGACTTAGCCAAAAACATTCAGTACTTC.

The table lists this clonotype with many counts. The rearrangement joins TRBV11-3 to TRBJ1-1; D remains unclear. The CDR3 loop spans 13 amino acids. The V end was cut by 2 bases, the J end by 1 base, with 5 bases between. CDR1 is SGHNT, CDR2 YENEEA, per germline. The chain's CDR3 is CASSLYGNTEAFF. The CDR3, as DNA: TGTGCCAGCAGCTTATATGGGAACACTGAAGCTTTCTTT.

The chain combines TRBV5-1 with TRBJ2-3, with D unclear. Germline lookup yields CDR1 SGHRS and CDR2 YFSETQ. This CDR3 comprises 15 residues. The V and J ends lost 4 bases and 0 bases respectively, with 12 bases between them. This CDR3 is CASSRTESSTDTQYF. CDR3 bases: TGCGCCAGCAGCAGGACGGAGTCTAGCACAGATACGCAGTATTTT.

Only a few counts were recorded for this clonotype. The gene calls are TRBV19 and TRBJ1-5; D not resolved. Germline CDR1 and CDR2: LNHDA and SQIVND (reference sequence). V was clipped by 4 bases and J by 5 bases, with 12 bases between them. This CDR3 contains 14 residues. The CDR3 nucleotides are TGTGCCAGTAGTAGAATCGTCGGGGATCAGCCCCAGCATTTT. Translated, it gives CASSRIVGDQPQHF.

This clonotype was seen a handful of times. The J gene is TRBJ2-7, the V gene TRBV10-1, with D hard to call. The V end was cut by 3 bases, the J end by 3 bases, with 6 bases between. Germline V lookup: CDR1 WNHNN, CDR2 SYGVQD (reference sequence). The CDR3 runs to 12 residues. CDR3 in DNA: TGCGCCAGCAGTGACATGGGCTACGAGCAGTACTTC. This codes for CASSDMGYEQYF.

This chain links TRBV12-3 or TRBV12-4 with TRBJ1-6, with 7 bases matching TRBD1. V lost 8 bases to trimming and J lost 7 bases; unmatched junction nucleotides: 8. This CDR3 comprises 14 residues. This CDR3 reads CASGRGRGNSPLHF. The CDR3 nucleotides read TGTGCCAGCGGGCGGGGCAGGGGGAATTCACCCCTCCACTTT.

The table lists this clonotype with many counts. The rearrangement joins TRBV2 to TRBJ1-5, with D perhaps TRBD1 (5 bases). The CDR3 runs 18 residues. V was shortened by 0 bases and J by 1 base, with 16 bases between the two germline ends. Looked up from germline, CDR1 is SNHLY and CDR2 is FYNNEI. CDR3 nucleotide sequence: TGTGCCAGCAGTGAAGCTCCGGGGCAGGGACCAAGCAATCAGCCCCAGCATTTT. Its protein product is CASSEAPGQGPSNQPQHF.

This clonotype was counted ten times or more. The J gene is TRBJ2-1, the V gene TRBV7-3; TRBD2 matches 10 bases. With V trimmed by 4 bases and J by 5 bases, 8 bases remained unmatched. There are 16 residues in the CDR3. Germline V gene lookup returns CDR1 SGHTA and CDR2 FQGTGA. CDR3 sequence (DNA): TGTGCCAGCAGCTCTTGGACTAGCGGAGACAACAATGAGCAGTTCTTC. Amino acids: CASSSWTSGDNNEQFF.

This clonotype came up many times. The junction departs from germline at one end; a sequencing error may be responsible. The CDR3 DNA is TGCGCCAGCAGCTTGGCAGGGGAGGTGAACACTGAGGCTTTCTTT. Translated, it gives CASSLAGEVNTEAFF. This chain uses TRBV5-1 with TRBJ1-1; tentatively, D is TRBD1 (6 bases). This CDR3 is 15 amino acids long. Germline V gives CDR1 SGHRS, CDR2 YFSETQ.

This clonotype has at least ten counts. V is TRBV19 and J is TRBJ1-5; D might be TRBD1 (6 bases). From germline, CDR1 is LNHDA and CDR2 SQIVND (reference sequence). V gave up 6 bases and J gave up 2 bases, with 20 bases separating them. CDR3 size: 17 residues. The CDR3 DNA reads TGTGCCAGTAGGGGTGGGATCCAGGGGTCCCGCAATCAGCCCCAGCATTTT. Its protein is CASRGGIQGSRNQPQHF.

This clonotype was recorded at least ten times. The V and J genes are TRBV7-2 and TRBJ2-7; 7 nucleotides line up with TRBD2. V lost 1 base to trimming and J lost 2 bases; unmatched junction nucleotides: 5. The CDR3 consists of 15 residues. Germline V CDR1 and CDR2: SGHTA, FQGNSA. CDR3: CASSLEGTTTYEQYF. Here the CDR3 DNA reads TGTGCCAGCAGCTTAGAGGGGACTACAACCTACGAGCAGTACTTC.

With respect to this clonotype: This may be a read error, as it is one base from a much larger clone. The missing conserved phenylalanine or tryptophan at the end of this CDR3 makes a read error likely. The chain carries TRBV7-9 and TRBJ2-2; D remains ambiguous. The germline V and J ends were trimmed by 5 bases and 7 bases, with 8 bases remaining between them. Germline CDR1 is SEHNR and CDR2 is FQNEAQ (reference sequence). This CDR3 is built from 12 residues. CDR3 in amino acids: CASSLLNGELFL. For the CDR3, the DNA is TGTGCCAGCAGCCTGCTAAACGGGGAGCTGTTTCTT.

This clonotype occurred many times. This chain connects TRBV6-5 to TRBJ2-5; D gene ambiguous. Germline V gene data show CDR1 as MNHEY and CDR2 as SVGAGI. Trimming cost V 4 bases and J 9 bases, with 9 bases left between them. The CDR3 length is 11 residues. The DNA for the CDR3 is TGTGCCAGCAGTTCCAAGGCGCCCCAGTACTTC. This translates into CASSSKAPQYF.

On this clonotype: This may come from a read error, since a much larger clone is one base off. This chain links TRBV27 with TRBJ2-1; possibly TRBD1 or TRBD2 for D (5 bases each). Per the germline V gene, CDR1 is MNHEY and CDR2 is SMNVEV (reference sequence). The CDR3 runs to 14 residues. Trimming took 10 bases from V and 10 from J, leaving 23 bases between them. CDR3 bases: TGTGCCACCTCGGGGCAATCAAGCTCCTACGAGCAGTTCTTC. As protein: CATSGQSSSYEQFF.

CDR3 nucleotide sequence: TGTGCCAGTAGTGCCGGGTGGGGTACGAACACCGGGGAGCTGTTTTTT. Translated: CASSAGWGTNTGELFF. The chain recombines TRBV19 with TRBJ2-2, with D unresolved. Trimming took 5 bases from V and 0 from J, leaving 13 bases between them. The CDR3 runs to 16 residues. Germline lookup yields CDR1 LNHDA and CDR2 SQIVND (reference sequence).

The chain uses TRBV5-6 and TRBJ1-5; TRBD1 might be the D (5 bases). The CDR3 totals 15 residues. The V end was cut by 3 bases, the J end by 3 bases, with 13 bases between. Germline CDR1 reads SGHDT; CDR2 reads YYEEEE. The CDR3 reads CASSSRQTFNQPQHF. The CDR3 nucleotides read TGTGCCAGCAGCTCCAGACAGACTTTCAATCAGCCCCAGCATTTT.

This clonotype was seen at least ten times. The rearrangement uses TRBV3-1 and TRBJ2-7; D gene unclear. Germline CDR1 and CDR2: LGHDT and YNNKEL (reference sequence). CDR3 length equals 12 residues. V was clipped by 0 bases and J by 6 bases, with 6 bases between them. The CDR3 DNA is TGTGCCAGCAGCCAAGATTGGGGCGAGCAGTACTTC. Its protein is CASSQDWGEQYF.

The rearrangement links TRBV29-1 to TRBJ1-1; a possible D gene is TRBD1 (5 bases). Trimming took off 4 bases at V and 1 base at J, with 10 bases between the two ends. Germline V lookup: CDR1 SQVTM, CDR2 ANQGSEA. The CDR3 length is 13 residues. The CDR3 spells CSVGRTTNTEAFF. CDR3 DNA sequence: TGCAGCGTTGGTAGGACAACGAACACTGAAGCTTTCTTT.

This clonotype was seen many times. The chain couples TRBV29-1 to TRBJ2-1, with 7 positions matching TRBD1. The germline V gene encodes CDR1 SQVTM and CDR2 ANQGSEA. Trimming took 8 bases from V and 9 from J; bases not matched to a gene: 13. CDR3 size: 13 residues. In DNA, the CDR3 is TGCAGCTTCCGGGACAGCTTTCTCACTGAGCAGTTCTTC. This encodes CSFRDSFLTEQFF.

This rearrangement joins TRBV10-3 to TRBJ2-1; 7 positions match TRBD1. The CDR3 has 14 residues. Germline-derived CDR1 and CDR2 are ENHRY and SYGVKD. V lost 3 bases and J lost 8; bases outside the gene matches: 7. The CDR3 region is CAISEGSGGYEQFF. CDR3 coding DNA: TGTGCCATCAGTGAAGGTTCAGGGGGTTATGAGCAGTTCTTC.

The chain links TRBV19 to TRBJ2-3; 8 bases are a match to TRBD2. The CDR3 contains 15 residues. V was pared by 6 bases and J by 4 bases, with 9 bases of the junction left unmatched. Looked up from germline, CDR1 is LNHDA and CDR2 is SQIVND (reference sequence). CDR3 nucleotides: TGTGCCAGTAGACCCCAGAGCGGGGGCCCAGATACGCAGTATTTT. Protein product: CASRPQSGGPDTQYF. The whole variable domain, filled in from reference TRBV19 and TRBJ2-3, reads DGGITQSPKYLFRKEGQNVTLSCEQNLNHDAMYWYRQDPGQGLRLIYYSQIVNDFQKGDIAEGYSVSREKKESFPLTVTSAQKNPTAFYLCASRPQSGGPDTQYFGPGTRLTVL.